This T cell receptor beta chain emerged from a study of post-analysis software for immune sequencing data (dated by TCRdb to between 2014 and 2016). In terms of the full investigation: Disease courses on record covered relapsing-remitting, secondary progressive and progressive-relapsing multiple sclerosis, though some patients had no subtype annotation. Patient repertoires were compared against 10 to 12 previously published healthy control repertoires from donors aged roughly 6 to 26 years. A subset of samples was prepared in parallel using single-end sample barcoding, then pooled and co-amplified after Illumina adapter ligation.

TCR beta repertoires were profiled from peripheral blood of about a dozen young patients with multiple sclerosis to demonstrate the VDJtools post-analysis software. The patients with multiple sclerosis were children and adolescents between 6 and 15 years of age. Library generation was performed with PCR. The reads were generated on an Illumina HiSeq 2500. Unique molecular identifiers were incorporated into TCR beta cDNA libraries to reduce PCR and sequencing biases. Every 1 to 10 million input T cells yielded 500,000 or so cDNA molecules, meaning each molecule approximated one T cell. The patient libraries were prepared and sequenced with the same protocol used for the earlier healthy control dataset. Within a given batch, samples were prepared together, multiplexed and sequenced on the same HiSeq lane. In the authors' own workflow: MIGEC was used to process the raw barcoded reads, and molecular identifier groups with only a single read were discarded before consensus assembly and CDR3 extraction. VDJtools was used for post-analysis of the clonotype tables, and diversity was normalized by down-sampling every dataset to the size of the smallest sample. Repertoire overlap clustering matched CDR3 amino acid but not nucleotide sequences to correct batch-related cross-sample contamination. TCRdb cleaned the public reads at Q25 with fastp, built clones with MiXCR and kept in-frame beta chains. Each entry merges the rows of one CDR3 protein and shows their most common DNA and genes. TCRdb's processing, not the authors', yielded these V and J calls. A total of about 680,000 distinct CDR3 sequences appear in this sample, 55% to 70% of them only once. The top ten clones comprise around 11% of the sample.

This clonotype was seen more than once but under ten times. Its antigen is currently not known. Base qualities are not recorded, but no much larger clone differs from it by a single base. As encoded in the germline V gene, CDR1 is SGHTA while CDR2 is FQGNSA. Spanning cysteine to phenylalanine, the CDR3 consists of 16 amino acids. The kept DNA is CDR3 alone, 48 bases in frame from the first base. Trimming removed 2 bases from V and 2 bases from J; the gene matches leave 6 bases unexplained. What the work shows at the level of the full study, not this receptor alone: Strong co-clustering of samples prepared in the same batch was shown by direct clustering with F measure, prompting a batch-effect correction. The control group was slightly older than the multiple sclerosis patient group. Normalized Chao1 diversity was significantly lower in multiple sclerosis patients than controls, suggesting substantial peripheral T-cell clonal expansion. Significantly higher frequencies in patients than in controls were found for roughly 5 TRBV segments, including TRBV5-6, TRBV5-1 and TRBV20-1.

This clonotype originated in a girl between 2 and 10 years old with multiple sclerosis. Sequencing was carried out using blood. Rearrangement joined TRBV7-2 to TRBJ1-2; TRBD1 matches 9 bases in the middle. This receptor has the CDR3 CASSLRSGQGNYGYTF. The DNA sequence is given as TGTGCCAGCAGCTTAAGGTCCGGACAGGGGAACTATGGCTACACCTTC.